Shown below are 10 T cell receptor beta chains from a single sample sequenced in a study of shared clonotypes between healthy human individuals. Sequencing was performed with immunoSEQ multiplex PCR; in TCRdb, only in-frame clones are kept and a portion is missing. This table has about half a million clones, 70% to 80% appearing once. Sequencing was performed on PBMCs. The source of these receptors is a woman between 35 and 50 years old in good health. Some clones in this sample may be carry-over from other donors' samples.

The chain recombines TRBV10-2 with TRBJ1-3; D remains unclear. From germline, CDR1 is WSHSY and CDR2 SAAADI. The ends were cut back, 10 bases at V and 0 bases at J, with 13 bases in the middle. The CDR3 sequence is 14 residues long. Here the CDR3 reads CATLPVGSGNTIYF. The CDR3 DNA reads TGCGCCACCCTCCCGGTGGGCTCTGGAAACACCATATATTTT.

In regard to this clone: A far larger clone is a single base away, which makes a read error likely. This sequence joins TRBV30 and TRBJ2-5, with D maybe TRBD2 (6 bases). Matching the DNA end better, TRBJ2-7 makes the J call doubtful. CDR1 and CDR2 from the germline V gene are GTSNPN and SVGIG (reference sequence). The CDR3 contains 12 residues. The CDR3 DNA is TGTGCCTGGAGTAGGAGGGGATGCGAGCAGTACTTC. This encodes CAWSRRGCEQYF.

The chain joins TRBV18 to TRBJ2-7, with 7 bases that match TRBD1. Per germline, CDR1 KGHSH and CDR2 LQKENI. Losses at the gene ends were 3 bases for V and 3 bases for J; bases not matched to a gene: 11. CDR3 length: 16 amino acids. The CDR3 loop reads CASSPNPGTAGYEQYF. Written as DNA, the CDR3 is TGTGCCAGCTCACCCAATCCCGGGACAGCCGGCTACGAGCAGTACTTC.

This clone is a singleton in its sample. The CDR3 reads CASSPNTGTYYEQYF. The DNA of the CDR3 is TGTGCCAGCAGCCCCAATACCGGGACATACTACGAGCAGTACTTC. The chain links TRBV9 to TRBJ2-7; D is perhaps TRBD1 (6 bases). The V and J ends lost 4 bases and 3 bases respectively, with 17 bases between them. Germline V gene data show CDR1 as SGDLS and CDR2 as YYNGEE. CDR3 length: 15 amino acids.

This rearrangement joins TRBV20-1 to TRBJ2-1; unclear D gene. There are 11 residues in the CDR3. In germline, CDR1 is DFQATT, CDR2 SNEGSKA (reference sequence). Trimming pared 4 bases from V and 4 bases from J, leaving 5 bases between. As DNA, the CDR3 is TGCAGTGCTACCTTTTACAATGAGCAGTTCTTC. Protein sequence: CSATFYNEQFF.

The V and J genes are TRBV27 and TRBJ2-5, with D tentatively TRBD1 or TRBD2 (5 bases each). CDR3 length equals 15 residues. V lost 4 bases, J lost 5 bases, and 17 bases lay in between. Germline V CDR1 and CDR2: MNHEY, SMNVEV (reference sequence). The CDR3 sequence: CASSSTMQGVETQYF. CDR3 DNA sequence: TGTGCCAGCAGTTCGACTATGCAGGGTGTGGAGACCCAGTACTTC.

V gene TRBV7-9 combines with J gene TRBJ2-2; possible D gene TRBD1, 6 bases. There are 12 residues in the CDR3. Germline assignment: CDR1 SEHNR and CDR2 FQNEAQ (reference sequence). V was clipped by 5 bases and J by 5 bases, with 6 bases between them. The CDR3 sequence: CASSQGTGELFF. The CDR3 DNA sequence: TGTGCCAGCAGCCAGGGGACCGGGGAGCTGTTTTTT.

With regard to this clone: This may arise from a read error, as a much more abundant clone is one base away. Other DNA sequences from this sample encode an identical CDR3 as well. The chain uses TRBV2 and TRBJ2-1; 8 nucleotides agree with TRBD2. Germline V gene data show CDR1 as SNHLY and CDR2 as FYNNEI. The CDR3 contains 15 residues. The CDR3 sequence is CASSESGSSYNEQFF. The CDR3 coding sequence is TGTGCAAGCAGTGAGAGCGGGAGCAGTTACAATGAGCAGTTCTTC.

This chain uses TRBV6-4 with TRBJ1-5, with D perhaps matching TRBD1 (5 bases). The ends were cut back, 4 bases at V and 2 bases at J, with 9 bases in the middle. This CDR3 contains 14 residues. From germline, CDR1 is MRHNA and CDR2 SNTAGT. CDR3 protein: CASSAGGGNQPQHF. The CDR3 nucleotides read TGTGCCAGCAGTGCTGGAGGGGGCAATCAGCCCCAGCATTTT.

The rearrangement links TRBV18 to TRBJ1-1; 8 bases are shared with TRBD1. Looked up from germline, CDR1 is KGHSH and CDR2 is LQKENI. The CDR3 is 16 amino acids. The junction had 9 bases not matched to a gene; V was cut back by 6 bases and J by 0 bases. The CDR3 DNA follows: TGTGCCAGCTCGCCCGGGACAGGTCCTATGAACACTGAAGCTTTCTTT. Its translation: CASSPGTGPMNTEAFF.